This TCR beta chain stems from a study of blood T cell repertoires in COVID-19. The count of this clone is one. The assay was immunoSEQ multiplex PCR, and TCRdb's table has in-frame clones only and misses some. The repertoire holds 150,000 or so clones, with around 90% as singletons. CDR1 and CDR2 from the germline V gene are GTSNPN and SVGIG (reference sequence). The CDR3 covers 15 residues. The V segment lost 2 bases and the J segment 0 bases; nucleotides outside the gene matches: 6. This TCR was sampled from a man between 60 and 75 years old with acute or convalescent COVID-19. This chain uses TRBV30 with TRBJ1-1; 7 positions agree with TRBD1. The sequenced sample was peripheral blood. The CDR3 bases are TGTGCCTGGAGTAAATCAGGGGGTCTGAACACTGAAGCTTTCTTT. Translation: CAWSKSGGLNTEAFF.